The clone carrying this T cell receptor (beta chain) was seen repeatedly, ten times or more. Trimming cost V 1 base and J 0 bases, with 10 bases left between them. This CDR3 has 15 amino acids. Germline V gene data show CDR1 as SGHVS and CDR2 as FNYEAQ. RNA transcripts provided the source from which TCR beta CDR3 regions were amplified. First-round RT-PCR with HTBI primers amplified the TCR CDR3 region. Via MiXCR, TCRdb re-called the multiplex PCR reads, giving one row per CDR3 protein. Of 450,000 to 600,000 distinct CDR3 sequences in the sample, less than 15% were seen once. The sample originates from a study of T cells in Graves' hyperthyroidism and ophthalmopathy. Study overall: Peripheral blood was drawn at first diagnosis, prior to all treatment.

The sequencing input was blood. The sequence was obtained from a woman between 35 and 50 years old with Graves' hyperthyroidism. The chain is built from TRBV7-6 and TRBJ2-7; D remains unclear. CDR3 in DNA: TGTGCCAGCAGCTTAGGCCCAACGGCCTCCTACGAGCAGTACTTC. Translation gives CASSLGPTASYEQYF. The variable domain in full, completed from reference TRBV7-6 and TRBJ2-7, reads GAGVSQSPRYKVTKRGQDVALRCDPISGHVSLYWYRQALGQGPEFLTYFNYEAQQDKSGLPNDRFSAERPEGSISTLTIQRTEQRDSAMYRCASSLGPTASYEQYFGPGTRLTVT.